This TCR beta chain was recovered during a study of blood T cell repertoires in COVID-19. The V end lost 4 bases, the J end lost 9 bases, and 21 bases lay between the germline ends. Germline values: CDR1 MNHEY, CDR2 SMNVEV (reference sequence). The CDR3 runs to 15 residues. Original processing notes: Quantification of nucleated cells was approximated via reference gene primer amplification. Repertoires were generated with immunoSEQ multiplex PCR, while TCRdb's copy carries only in-frame clones and drops some. V and J calls and clone size are as listed in that table; D and trimming were resolved from the DNA. The data contain under 95,000 clones, 70% to 90% of them singletons.

Input material: peripheral blood. V is TRBV27 and J is TRBJ1-2, with D possibly being TRBD1 (6 bases). The clonotype originates from a man aged 35 to 55 with acute or convalescent COVID-19. The CDR3 loop is CASSSLDSARFSYTF. The CDR3 coding sequence is TGTGCCAGCAGTTCCTTGGACAGTGCTCGGTTTAGCTACACCTTC.